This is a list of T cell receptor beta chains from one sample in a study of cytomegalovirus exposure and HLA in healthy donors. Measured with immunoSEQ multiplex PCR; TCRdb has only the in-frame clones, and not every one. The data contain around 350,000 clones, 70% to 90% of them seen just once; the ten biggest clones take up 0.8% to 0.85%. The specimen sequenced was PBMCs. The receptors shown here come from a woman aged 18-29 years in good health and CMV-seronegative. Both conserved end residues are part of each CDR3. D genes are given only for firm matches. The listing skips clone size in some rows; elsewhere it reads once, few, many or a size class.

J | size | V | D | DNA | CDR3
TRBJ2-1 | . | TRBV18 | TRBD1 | TGTGCCAGCTCCACACGACAGGGGGCACAGGGTGAGCAGTTCTTC | CASSTRQGAQGEQFF
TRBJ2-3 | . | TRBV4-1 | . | TGCGCCAGCAGCCAAGGTAGCGGACTCACAGATACGCAGTATTTT | CASSQGSGLTDTQYF
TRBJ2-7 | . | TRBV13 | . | TGTGCCAGCAGCTTAACAGCAGGCTCAATGTACGAGCAGTACTTC | CASSLTAGSMYEQYF
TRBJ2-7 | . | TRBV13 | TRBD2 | TGTGCCAGCAGCTTAAGACTAGCCACGGAGCAGTACTTC | CASSLRLATEQYF
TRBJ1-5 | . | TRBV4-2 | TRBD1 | TGTGCCAGCAGCCTGGACAGGTCGAGCAATCAGCCCCAGCATTTT | CASSLDRSSNQPQHF
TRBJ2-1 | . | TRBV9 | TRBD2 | TGTGCCAGCAGCGTAGTCGGCGGGAGGGGCTACAATGAGCAGTTCTTC | CASSVVGGRGYNEQFF
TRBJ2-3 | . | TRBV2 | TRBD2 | TGTGCCAGCTGCGGGGAGGGGAAACAAGATACGCAGTATTTT | CASCGEGKQDTQYF
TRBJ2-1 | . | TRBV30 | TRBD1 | TGTGCCTGGGCCTGGGGGAGGACAGGGGGCGATGAGCAGTTCTTC | CAWAWGRTGGDEQFF
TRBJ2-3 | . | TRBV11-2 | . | TGTGCCAGCAGTCACAACCGGGACTCCTATTCCCCAGATACGCAGTATTTT | CASSHNRDSYSPDTQYF
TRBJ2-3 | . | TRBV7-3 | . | TGTGCCAGCAGCCCTAGCGGCACAGATACGCAGTATTTT | CASSPSGTDTQYF
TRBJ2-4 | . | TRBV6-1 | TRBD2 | TGTGCCAGCAGTGAAGCGGCCGGGGGGGCCAAAAACATTCAGTACTTC | CASSEAAGGAKNIQYF
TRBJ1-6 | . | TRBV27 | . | TGTGCCAGCAGTCAGACAGGAATTTATAATTCACCCCTCCACTTT | CASSQTGIYNSPLHF
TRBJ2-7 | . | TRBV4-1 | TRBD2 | TGCGCCAGCAGCCAAGTAGCGGGAGGTGCCTACGAGCAGTACTTC | CASSQVAGGAYEQYF
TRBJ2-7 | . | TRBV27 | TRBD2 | TGTGCCAGCAGTTCCTCGGGAAACGGGGGGTACGAGCAGTACTTC | CASSSSGNGGYEQYF
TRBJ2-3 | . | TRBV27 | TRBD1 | TGTGCCAGCAGTTTGGACAGGGCCACAGATACGCAGTATTTT | CASSLDRATDTQYF
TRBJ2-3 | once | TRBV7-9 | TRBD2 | TGTGCCAGCAGCCTCATGTATCGGGGGGGCTTACGGCGAATAGATACGCAGTATTTT | CASSLMYRGGLRRIDTQYF
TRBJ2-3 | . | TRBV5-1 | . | TGCGCCAGCAGCGAGGACAGAAGCACAGATACGCAGTATTTT | CASSEDRSTDTQYF
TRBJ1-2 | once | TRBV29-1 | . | TGCAGCGTTGCAAATTACTATGGCTACACCTTC | CSVANYYGYTF
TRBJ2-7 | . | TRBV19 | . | TGTGCCAGTAGTATAGGGTTCGGGTCTTACTACGAGCAGTACTTC | CASSIGFGSYYEQYF
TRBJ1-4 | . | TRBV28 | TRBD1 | TGTGCCAGCAGTAAAGGACAGGGTCCGGGTGAAAAACTGTTTTTT | CASSKGQGPGEKLFF
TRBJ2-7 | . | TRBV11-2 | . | TGTGCCAGCAGCTTAGGTTTTGGGCAGGGGTACTACGAGCAGTACTTC | CASSLGFGQGYYEQYF
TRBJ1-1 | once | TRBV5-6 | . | TGTGCCAGCAGCTTGGGAGTCGGTAAGAACACTGAAGCTTTCTTT | CASSLGVGKNTEAFF